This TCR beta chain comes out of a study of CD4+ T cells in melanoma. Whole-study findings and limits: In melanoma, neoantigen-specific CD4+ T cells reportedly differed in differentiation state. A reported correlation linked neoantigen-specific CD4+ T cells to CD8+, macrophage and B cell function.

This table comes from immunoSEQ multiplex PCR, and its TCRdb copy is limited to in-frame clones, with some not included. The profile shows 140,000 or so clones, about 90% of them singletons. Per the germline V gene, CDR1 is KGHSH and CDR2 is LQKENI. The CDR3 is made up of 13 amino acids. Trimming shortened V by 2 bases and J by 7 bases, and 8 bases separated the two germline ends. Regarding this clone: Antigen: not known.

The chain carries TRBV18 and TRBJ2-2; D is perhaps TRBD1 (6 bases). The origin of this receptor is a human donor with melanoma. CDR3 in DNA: TGTGCCAGCTCACCAAGGGGGAACGGGGAGCTGTTTTTT. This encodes CASSPRGNGELFF.